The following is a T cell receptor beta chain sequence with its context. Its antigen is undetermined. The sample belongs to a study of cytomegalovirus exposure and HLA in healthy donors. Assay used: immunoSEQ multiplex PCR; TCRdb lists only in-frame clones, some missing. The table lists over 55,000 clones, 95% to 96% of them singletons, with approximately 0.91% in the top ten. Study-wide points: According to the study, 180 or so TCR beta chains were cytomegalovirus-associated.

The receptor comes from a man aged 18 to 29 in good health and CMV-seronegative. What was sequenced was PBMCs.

The CDR3, as DNA: TGTGCCAGCTCACCACGGTCAGGGACAGGGGATGAGACCCAGTACTTC. Translation: CASSPRSGTGDETQYF. The chain links TRBV18 to TRBJ2-5; 10 bases are a match to TRBD1. Germline values: CDR1 KGHSH, CDR2 LQKENI. This CDR3 comprises 16 residues. V lost 1 base and J lost 5; bases outside the gene matches: 7. The full variable domain, completed using reference TRBV18 and TRBJ2-5, is NAGVMQNPRHLVRRRGQEARLRCSPMKGHSHVYWYRQLPEEGLKFMVYLQKENIIDESGMPKERFSAEFPKEGPSILRIQQVVRGDSAAYFCASSPRSGTGDETQYFGPGTRLLVL.